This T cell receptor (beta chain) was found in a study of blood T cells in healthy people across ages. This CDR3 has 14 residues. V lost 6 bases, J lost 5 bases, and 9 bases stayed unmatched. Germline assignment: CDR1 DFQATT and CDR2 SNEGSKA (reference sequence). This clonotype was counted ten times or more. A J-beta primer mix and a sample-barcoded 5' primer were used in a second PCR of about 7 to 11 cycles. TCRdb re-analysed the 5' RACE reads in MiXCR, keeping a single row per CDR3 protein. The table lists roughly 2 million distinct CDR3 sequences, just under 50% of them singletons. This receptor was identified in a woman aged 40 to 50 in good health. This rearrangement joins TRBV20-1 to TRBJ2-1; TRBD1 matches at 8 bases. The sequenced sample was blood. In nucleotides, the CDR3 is TGCAGTGCGCCAACCCGGACAGGGAACAATGAGCAGTTCTTC. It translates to CSAPTRTGNNEQFF.